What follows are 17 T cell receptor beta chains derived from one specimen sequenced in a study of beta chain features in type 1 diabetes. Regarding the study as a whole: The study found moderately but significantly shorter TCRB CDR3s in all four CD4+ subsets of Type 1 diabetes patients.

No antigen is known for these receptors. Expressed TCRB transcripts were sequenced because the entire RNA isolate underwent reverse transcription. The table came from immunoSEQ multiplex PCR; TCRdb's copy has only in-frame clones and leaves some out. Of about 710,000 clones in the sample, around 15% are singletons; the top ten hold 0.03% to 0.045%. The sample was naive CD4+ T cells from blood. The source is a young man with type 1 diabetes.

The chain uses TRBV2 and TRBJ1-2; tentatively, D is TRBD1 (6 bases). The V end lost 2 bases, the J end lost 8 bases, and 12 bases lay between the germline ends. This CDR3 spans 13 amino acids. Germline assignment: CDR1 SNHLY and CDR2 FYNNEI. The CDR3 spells CASSESPGGGYTF. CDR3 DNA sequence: TGTGCCAGCAGTGAATCGCCCGGGGGCGGCTACACCTTC.

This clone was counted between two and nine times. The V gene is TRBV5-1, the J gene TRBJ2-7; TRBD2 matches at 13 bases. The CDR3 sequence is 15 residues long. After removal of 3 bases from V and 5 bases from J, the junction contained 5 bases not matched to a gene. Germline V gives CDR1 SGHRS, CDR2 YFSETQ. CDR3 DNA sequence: TGCGCCAGCAGCTCTGGGACTAGCGGGAAGAACGAGCAGTACTTC. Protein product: CASSSGTSGKNEQYF.

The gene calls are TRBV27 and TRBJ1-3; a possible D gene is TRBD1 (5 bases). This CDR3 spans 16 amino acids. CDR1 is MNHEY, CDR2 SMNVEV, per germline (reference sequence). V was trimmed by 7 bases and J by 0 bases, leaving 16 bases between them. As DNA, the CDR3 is TGTGCCAGCACCTTAAAGGGGCCCTTCTCTGGAAACACCATATATTTT. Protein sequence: CASTLKGPFSGNTIYF.

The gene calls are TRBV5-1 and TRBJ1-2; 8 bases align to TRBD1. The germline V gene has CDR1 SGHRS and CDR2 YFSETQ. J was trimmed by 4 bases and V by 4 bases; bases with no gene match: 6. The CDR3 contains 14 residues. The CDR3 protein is CASSLTDRAYGYTF. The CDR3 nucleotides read TGCGCCAGCAGCCTTACGGACAGGGCCTATGGCTACACCTTC.

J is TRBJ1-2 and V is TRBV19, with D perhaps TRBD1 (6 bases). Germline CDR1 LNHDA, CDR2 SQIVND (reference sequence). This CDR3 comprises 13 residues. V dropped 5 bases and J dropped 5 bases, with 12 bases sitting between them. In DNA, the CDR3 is TGTGCCAGTAGTGAGACAGGAGATTATGGCTACACCTTC. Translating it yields CASSETGDYGYTF.

The DNA for the CDR3 is TGTGCCAGCAGCCCCCCGAGCTCTGGGGCCAACGTCCTGACTTTC. Protein: CASSPPSSGANVLTF. The chain recombines TRBV7-2 with TRBJ2-6, with no clear D. The CDR3 has 15 residues. Trimming removed 5 bases at V and 0 bases at J, with 8 bases between. Germline lookup yields CDR1 SGHTA and CDR2 FQGNSA.

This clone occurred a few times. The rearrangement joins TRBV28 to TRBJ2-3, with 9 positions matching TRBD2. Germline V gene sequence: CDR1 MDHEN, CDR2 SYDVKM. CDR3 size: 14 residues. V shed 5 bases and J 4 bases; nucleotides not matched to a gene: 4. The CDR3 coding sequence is TGTGCCAGCAGTCCTAGCGGGACTCCAGATACGCAGTATTTT. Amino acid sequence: CASSPSGTPDTQYF.

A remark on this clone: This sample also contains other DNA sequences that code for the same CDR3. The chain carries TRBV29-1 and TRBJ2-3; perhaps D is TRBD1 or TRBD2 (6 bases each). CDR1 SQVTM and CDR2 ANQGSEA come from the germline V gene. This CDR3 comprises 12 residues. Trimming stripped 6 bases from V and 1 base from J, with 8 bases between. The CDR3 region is CSVEGGTDTQYF. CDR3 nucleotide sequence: TGCAGCGTGGAGGGGGGCACAGATACGCAGTATTTT.

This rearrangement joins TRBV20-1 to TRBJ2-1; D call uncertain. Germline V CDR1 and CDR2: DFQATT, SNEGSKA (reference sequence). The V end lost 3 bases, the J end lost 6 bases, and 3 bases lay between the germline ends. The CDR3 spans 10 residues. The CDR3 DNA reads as TGCAGTGCTAGTAGCAATGAGCAGTTCTTC. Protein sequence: CSASSNEQFF.

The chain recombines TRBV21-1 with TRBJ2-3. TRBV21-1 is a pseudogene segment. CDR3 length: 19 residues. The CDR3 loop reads CASTTKRGPGKGSTDTQYF. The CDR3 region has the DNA TGTGCCAGCACTACAAAAAGGGGACCCGGGAAAGGGTCCACAGATACGCAGTATTTT.

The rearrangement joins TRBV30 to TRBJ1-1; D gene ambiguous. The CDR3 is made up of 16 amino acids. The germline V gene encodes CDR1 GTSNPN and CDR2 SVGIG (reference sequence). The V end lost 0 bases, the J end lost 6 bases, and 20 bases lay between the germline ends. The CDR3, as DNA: TGTGCCTGGAGTGTGGAAGGACGAGGATCCGTGGCTGAAGCTTTCTTT. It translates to CAWSVEGRGSVAEAFF.

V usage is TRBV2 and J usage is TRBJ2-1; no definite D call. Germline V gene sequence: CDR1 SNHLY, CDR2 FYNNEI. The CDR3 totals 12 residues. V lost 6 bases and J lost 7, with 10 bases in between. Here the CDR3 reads CASRLARNEQFF. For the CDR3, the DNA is TGTGCCAGCAGATTGGCGCGGAATGAGCAGTTCTTC.

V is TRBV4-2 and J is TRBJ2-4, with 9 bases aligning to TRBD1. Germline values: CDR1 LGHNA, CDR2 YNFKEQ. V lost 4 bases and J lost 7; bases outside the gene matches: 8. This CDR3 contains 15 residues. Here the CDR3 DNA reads TGTGCCAGCAGCCCTGGGACAGGGAGTTGGAACATTCAGTACTTC. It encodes CASSPGTGSWNIQYF.

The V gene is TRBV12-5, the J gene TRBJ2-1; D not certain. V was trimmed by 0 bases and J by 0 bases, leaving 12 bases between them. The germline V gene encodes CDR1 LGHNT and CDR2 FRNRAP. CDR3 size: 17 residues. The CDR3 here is CASGLVLGLSSYNEQFF. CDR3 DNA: TGTGCTAGTGGTTTGGTACTCGGGTTAAGCTCCTACAATGAGCAGTTCTTC.

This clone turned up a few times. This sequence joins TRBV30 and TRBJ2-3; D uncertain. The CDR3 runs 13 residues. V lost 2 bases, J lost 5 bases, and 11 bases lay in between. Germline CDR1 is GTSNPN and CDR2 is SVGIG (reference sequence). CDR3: CAWSRTVGDTQYF. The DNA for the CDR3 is TGTGCCTGGAGTAGAACTGTTGGAGATACGCAGTATTTT.

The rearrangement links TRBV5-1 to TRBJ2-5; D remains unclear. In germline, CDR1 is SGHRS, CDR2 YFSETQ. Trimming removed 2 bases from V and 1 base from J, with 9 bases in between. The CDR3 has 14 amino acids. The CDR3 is CASSFYGVQETQYF. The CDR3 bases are TGCGCCAGCAGCTTTTATGGTGTCCAAGAGACCCAGTACTTC.

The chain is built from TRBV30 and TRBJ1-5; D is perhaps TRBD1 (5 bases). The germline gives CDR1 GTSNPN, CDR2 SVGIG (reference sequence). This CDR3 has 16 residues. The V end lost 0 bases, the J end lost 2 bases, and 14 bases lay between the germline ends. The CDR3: CAWSVAQGFGNQPQHF. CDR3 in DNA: TGTGCCTGGAGTGTGGCCCAGGGTTTCGGCAATCAGCCCCAGCATTTT.